The 31 T cell receptor beta chains below were found in one sample sequenced in a study of cytotoxic CD8 clonotypes in ibrutinib-treated CLL (TCRdb year 2021). According to the study, the label for this sample's time point signals: progressive disease on ibrutinib. The library was built by means of the immunoSEQ multiplex PCR assay. TCRdb obtained this table from immuneACCESS and retained in-frame rearrangements with V and J assigned. These tables miss some clones; where compared with another copy, unresolved V genes account for less than half of the shortfall, and the remainder is unexplained. For this sample the table gives 40,000 or so clones, of which 60% to 75% were detected only once. Together, the top ten hold roughly 9.1% of the sample. The specimen comprised PBMCs, sampled at disease progression, from a patient treated with ibrutinib. These receptors all come from a human donor with chronic lymphocytic leukemia.

This clone has more than one count but fewer than ten. V and J are TRBV2 and TRBJ2-3; D gene unclear. CDR3 size: 13 residues. Germline loops: CDR1 SNHLY, CDR2 FYNNEI. Deletions cut 4 bases from V and 2 bases from J, with 7 bases between. The CDR3 sequence is CASSGQLTDTQYF. DNA for the CDR3: TGTGCCAGCAGTGGACAACTCACAGATACGCAGTATTTT.

The chain combines TRBV5-1 with TRBJ2-3, with TRBD2 identical over 8 bases. Per germline, CDR1 SGHRS and CDR2 YFSETQ. Trimming took 4 bases from V and 2 from J; bases not matched to a gene: 12. The CDR3 totals 17 residues. In DNA form, the CDR3 reads TGCGCCAGCAGCCCTTCCCCGCTAGCGGGTATCACAGATACGCAGTATTTT. It encodes CASSPSPLAGITDTQYF.

The chain employs TRBV27 and TRBJ2-1; TRBD2 agrees at 10 bases. V lost 5 bases to trimming and J lost 2 bases; unmatched junction nucleotides: 3. CDR1 MNHEY and CDR2 SMNVEV come from the germline V gene (reference sequence). The CDR3 loop spans 15 amino acids. CDR3: CASSPGTSAYNEQFF. The CDR3 coding sequence is TGTGCCAGCAGTCCCGGGACTAGCGCCTACAATGAGCAGTTCTTC.

This chain connects TRBV27 to TRBJ2-1, with D tentatively TRBD2 (6 bases). CDR1 is MNHEY and CDR2 is SMNVEV in the germline V gene (reference sequence). This CDR3 has 15 residues. V lost 4 bases to trimming and J lost 3 bases, with 13 bases between them. The chain's CDR3 is CASSWGGPLYNEQFF. CDR3 nucleotide sequence: TGTGCCAGCAGTTGGGGAGGACCCCTCTACAATGAGCAGTTCTTC.

This chain connects TRBV27 to TRBJ2-7, with D perhaps matching TRBD1 (6 bases). Germline V gives CDR1 MNHEY, CDR2 SMNVEV (reference sequence). This CDR3 region has 14 residues. V gave up 2 bases and J gave up 4 bases, with 12 bases separating them. The CDR3 DNA reads as TGTGCCAGCAGTTTAAGAGAACAGGGTTACGAGCAGTACTTC. This sequence encodes CASSLREQGYEQYF.

This chain joins TRBV4-1 and TRBJ1-1, with TRBD1 matching over 10 bases. CDR3 length: 15 amino acids. The V segment lost 3 bases and the J segment 3 bases; nucleotides outside the gene matches: 4. Germline V gives CDR1 MGHRA, CDR2 YSYEKL. The CDR3 protein is CASSHLGTGDTEAFF. In DNA form, the CDR3 reads TGCGCCAGCAGCCACCTCGGGACAGGGGACACTGAAGCTTTCTTT.

This clone was recorded only once. The chain carries TRBV4-1 and TRBJ2-7, with 7 bases matching TRBD2. V lost 10 bases to trimming and J lost 5 bases; unmatched junction nucleotides: 14. Germline lookup yields CDR1 MGHRA and CDR2 YSYEKL. The CDR3 runs 14 residues. CDR3 sequence: CATRPVERDDEQYF. The CDR3, as DNA: TGCGCCACCCGGCCGGTGGAGCGGGACGACGAGCAGTACTTC.

This clone appeared a few times. The rearrangement links TRBV5-1 to TRBJ1-2, with 11 bases identical to TRBD1. The germline V gene encodes CDR1 SGHRS and CDR2 YFSETQ. The trim removed 3 bases at V and 4 bases at J, leaving 2 bases unmatched. The CDR3 length is 14 residues. The CDR3 coding sequence is TGCGCCAGCAGCTCGGACAGGGGGCTCTATGGCTACACCTTC. This translates into CASSSDRGLYGYTF.

In this sample, this clone turned up a few times. The chain carries TRBV5-1 and TRBJ1-4; TRBD1 matches 7 bases. Looked up from germline, CDR1 is SGHRS and CDR2 is YFSETQ. This CDR3 has 16 residues. The V and J ends lost 3 bases and 0 bases, in that order; junction bases with no gene match: 5. The chain's CDR3 is CASSSGQSSTNEKLFF. As DNA, the CDR3 is TGCGCCAGCAGCTCGGGACAGTCGTCAACTAATGAAAAACTGTTTTTT.

The chain carries TRBV29-1 and TRBJ2-3, with 10 positions matching TRBD1. With 7 bases clipped from V and 1 base from J, the junction kept 5 bases outside the gene matches. This CDR3 has 14 residues. The germline V gene encodes CDR1 SQVTM and CDR2 ANQGSEA. CDR3 sequence reads: CSGETGGGTDTQYF. The CDR3 DNA reads TGCAGCGGGGAGACAGGGGGCGGCACAGATACGCAGTATTTT.

The V and J genes are TRBV7-2 and TRBJ1-1; the D gene is possibly TRBD1 (6 bases). The CDR3 has 13 amino acids. The V and J ends lost 4 bases and 7 bases respectively, with 13 bases between them. Germline V gene lookup returns CDR1 SGHTA and CDR2 FQGNSA. CDR3 sequence (DNA): TGTGCCAGCAGCTCGCAGGGGTTAGGTGAAGCTTTCTTT. This translates into CASSSQGLGEAFF.

The J gene is TRBJ2-7, the V gene TRBV6-6; 8 bases agree with TRBD1. Germline CDR1 MNHNY, CDR2 SVGAGI (reference sequence). The CDR3 sequence is 13 residues long. After removal of 5 bases from V and 2 bases from J, the junction contained 2 bases not matched to a gene. The CDR3 sequence is CASSQDRAYEQYF. In DNA, the CDR3 is TGTGCCAGCAGTCAGGACAGGGCCTACGAGCAGTACTTC.

The chain recombines TRBV2 with TRBJ1-2; a weak D match, TRBD1 (5 bases). This CDR3 has 14 residues. Trimming took off 6 bases at V and 4 bases at J, with 15 bases between the two ends. Germline V CDR1 and CDR2: SNHLY, FYNNEI. The CDR3 DNA follows: TGTGCCAGCAGCGCATCGACAGCAAGCTATGGCTACACCTTC. Amino acids: CASSASTASYGYTF.

The chain couples TRBV11-3 to TRBJ2-1; 8 positions match TRBD1. From germline, CDR1 is SGHNT and CDR2 YENEEA. The V gene end was trimmed by 3 bases and the J gene end by 6 bases; junction bases not matched to a gene: 1. This CDR3 is 13 amino acids long. In DNA form, the CDR3 reads TGTGCCAGCAGCTTGACAGGGGCCAATGAGCAGTTCTTC. It specifies CASSLTGANEQFF.

This chain joins TRBV5-1 and TRBJ1-1; D remains ambiguous. Looked up from germline, CDR1 is SGHRS and CDR2 is YFSETQ. V lost 5 bases and J lost 1, with 9 bases in between. The CDR3 is 13 residues long. CDR3 residues: CASRPTENTEAFF. In nucleotides, the CDR3 is TGCGCCAGCAGGCCCACCGAGAACACTGAAGCTTTCTTT. Based on the CDR3 plus reference TRBV5-1 and TRBJ1-1, the full variable domain is KAGVTQTPRYLIKTRGQQVTLSCSPISGHRSVSWYQQTPGQGLQFLFEYFSETQRNKGNFPGRFSGRQFSNSRSEMNVSTLELGDSALYLCASRPTENTEAFFGQGTRLTVV.

This chain uses TRBV28 with TRBJ1-1, with D possibly TRBD1 on 5 matching bases. The germline CDR1 and CDR2 sequences are MDHEN and SYDVKM. V lost 1 base and J 4 bases, leaving 19 bases between the germline ends. The CDR3 contains 17 residues. The CDR3 reads CASSLSGGIDIGTEAFF. In DNA, the CDR3 is TGTGCCAGCAGTTTATCCGGGGGAATTGATATCGGCACTGAAGCTTTCTTT.

The chain employs TRBV13 and TRBJ2-7; 8 bases match TRBD1. CDR3 size: 13 residues. The germline gives CDR1 PRHDT, CDR2 FYEKMQ (reference sequence). Trimming cost V 4 bases and J 5 bases; bases outside gene matches: 4. Here the CDR3 reads CASSWGQVHEQYF. DNA of the CDR3: TGTGCCAGCAGCTGGGGACAGGTCCACGAGCAGTACTTC.

The rearrangement links TRBV6-1 to TRBJ1-5; possible D gene TRBD1, 6 bases. The CDR3 totals 15 residues. Germline V lookup: CDR1 MNHNS, CDR2 SASEGT. V shed 1 base and J shed 5 bases, with 12 bases lying between them. CDR3 DNA: TGTGCCAGCAGTGAAGATACGTGGGGGCATCAGCCCCAGCATTTT. Translating gives CASSEDTWGHQPQHF.

The chain joins TRBV4-1 to TRBJ2-5; D remains ambiguous. The V and J ends lost 0 bases and 0 bases respectively, with 8 bases between them. Germline CDR1 and CDR2: MGHRA and YSYEKL. CDR3 length equals 15 residues. The CDR3 DNA reads TGCGCCAGCAGCCAAGATGGTCAGTACCAAGAGACCCAGTACTTC. Amino acid sequence: CASSQDGQYQETQYF.

This clone has a handful of counts. This sequence joins TRBV19 and TRBJ1-1; D is perhaps TRBD1 (5 bases). The germline gives CDR1 LNHDA, CDR2 SQIVND (reference sequence). This CDR3 is built from 14 residues. V shed 5 bases and J shed 5 bases, with 15 bases lying between them. CDR3 coding DNA: TGTGCCAGTAGTTCCGCCCCAGGGTATACTGAAGCTTTCTTT. Protein sequence: CASSSAPGYTEAFF.

This sequence joins TRBV2 and TRBJ1-2; D is perhaps TRBD1 (5 bases). Trimming left V 4 bases short and J 13 bases short, with 19 bases between. CDR1 and CDR2 from the germline V gene are SNHLY and FYNNEI. The length of the CDR3 is 13 residues. The CDR3 nucleotides are TGTGCCAGCAGTGGAGGGACTGGGCCTAGGAGCACCTTC. It specifies CASSGGTGPRSTF.

The chain recombines TRBV2 with TRBJ1-2; D might be TRBD1 (5 bases). V was cut by 8 bases and J by 1 base, with 14 bases left in between. In germline, CDR1 is SNHLY, CDR2 FYNNEI. The CDR3 totals 14 residues. CDR3 loop: CASLDRNYNYGYTF. The CDR3 DNA reads TGTGCCAGCCTAGACAGAAACTATAACTATGGCTACACCTTC.

In its sample, this clone was seen a few times. The chain couples TRBV6-5 to TRBJ1-2; D ambiguous. CDR1 is MNHEY, CDR2 SVGAGI, per germline. V lost 0 bases to trimming and J lost 6 bases, with 5 bases between them. The CDR3 is 12 residues long. In DNA form, the CDR3 reads TGTGCCAGCAGTTACTCGAACCATGGCTACACCTTC. This codes for CASSYSNHGYTF.

The chain uses TRBV27 and TRBJ2-1; 8 nucleotides align to TRBD2. Germline trimming cut 5 bases from V and 4 bases from J; bases unmatched to any gene: 1. The CDR3 contains 13 residues. Germline assignment: CDR1 MNHEY and CDR2 SMNVEV (reference sequence). For the CDR3, the DNA is TGTGCCAGCAGTCTAGCGGGTTACAATGAGCAGTTCTTC. It encodes CASSLAGYNEQFF.

The rearrangement joins TRBV5-1 to TRBJ2-1; 7 positions agree with TRBD1. The V and J ends lost 4 bases and 2 bases, in that order; junction bases with no gene match: 9. The CDR3 extends over 16 amino acids. CDR1 SGHRS and CDR2 YFSETQ come from the germline V gene. CDR3 in DNA: TGCGCCAGCAGCAACACAGTGGGACAGACCTACAATGAGCAGTTCTTC. Amino acids: CASSNTVGQTYNEQFF. Supplemented by reference TRBV5-1 and TRBJ2-1, the full variable domain reads KAGVTQTPRYLIKTRGQQVTLSCSPISGHRSVSWYQQTPGQGLQFLFEYFSETQRNKGNFPGRFSGRQFSNSRSEMNVSTLELGDSALYLCASSNTVGQTYNEQFFGPGTRLTVL.

This chain uses TRBV19 with TRBJ2-3; 9 bases are shared with TRBD2. The germline V gene encodes CDR1 LNHDA and CDR2 SQIVND (reference sequence). V lost 4 bases and J lost 4; bases outside the gene matches: 15. This CDR3 spans 18 amino acids. CDR3 bases: TGTGCCAGTAGTACAGGAACGGGACTAGCTGGTTCCCCAGATACGCAGTATTTT. Protein: CASSTGTGLAGSPDTQYF.

The chain has TRBV5-1 and TRBJ1-1; D not certain. The germline V gene encodes CDR1 SGHRS and CDR2 YFSETQ. V lost 2 bases and J lost 0, with 8 bases in between. This CDR3 is built from 14 residues. As DNA, the CDR3 is TGCGCCAGCAGCTTTGGCCGGTTGAACACTGAAGCTTTCTTT. Protein: CASSFGRLNTEAFF.

This clone showed up just once. This sequence joins TRBV6-6 and TRBJ2-7; D not certain. Germline V gives CDR1 MNHNY, CDR2 SVGAGI (reference sequence). V dropped 8 bases and J dropped 3 bases, with 11 bases sitting between them. CDR3 size: 12 residues. This chain's CDR3 is CASRDESYEQYF. The CDR3 DNA sequence: TGTGCCAGCCGCGATGAGAGCTACGAGCAGTACTTC.

In this sample, this clone turned up a few times. This chain's CDR3 is CASSWTSQSYEQYF. The CDR3 DNA follows: TGTGCCAGCAGCTGGACTAGTCAATCCTACGAGCAGTACTTC. This chain connects TRBV5-4 to TRBJ2-7; 7 bases match TRBD2. Trimming removed 3 bases from V and 1 base from J; junction bases left unmatched: 4. The CDR3 consists of 14 residues. Germline lookup yields CDR1 SGHNT and CDR2 YYREEE (reference sequence). Drawing the rest from reference TRBV5-4 and TRBJ2-7, the complete variable domain is ETGVTQSPTHLIKTRGQQVTLRCSSQSGHNTVSWYQQALGQGPQFIFQYYREEENGRGNFPPRFSGLQFPNYSSELNVNALELDDSALYLCASSWTSQSYEQYFGPGTRLTVT.

The chain carries TRBV30 and TRBJ2-5; no reliable D call. Germline V gene lookup returns CDR1 GTSNPN and CDR2 SVGIG (reference sequence). The CDR3 runs 13 residues. The V gene lost 0 bases and the J gene lost 1 base, with 6 bases spanning the gap. The CDR3 region is CAWSVVSQETQYF. DNA for the CDR3: TGTGCCTGGAGTGTCGTTTCCCAAGAGACCCAGTACTTC.

CDR3 DNA sequence: TGTGCCAGTTCGACGGGGGTAGATAATTCACCCCTCCACTTT. This translates into CASSTGVDNSPLHF. The chain joins TRBV18 to TRBJ1-6; TRBD1 might be the D (5 bases). From germline, CDR1 is KGHSH and CDR2 LQKENI. V shed 9 bases and J shed 5 bases, with 14 bases lying between them. This CDR3 contains 14 residues.